A single sample gave rise to the 20 T cell receptor beta chains below, sequenced in a study of OX40 agonist ivuxolimab in advanced cancers. Generated by immunoSEQ multiplex PCR, the TCRdb table keeps only in-frame clones and is missing some. This table has tens of thousands of clones, about nine tenths appearing once. The sample was CD4+ or CD8+ T cells sorted from blood, taken in a trial of the OX40 agonist ivuxolimab. The receptors shown here come from an adult with an advanced solid tumor such as melanoma, head and neck, liver or kidney cancer.

The CDR3 DNA sequence: TGTGCCAGTAGCCCCCACAGGAAGACGATGAACACTGAAGCTTTCTTT. Protein sequence: CASSPHRKTMNTEAFF. This chain connects TRBV19 to TRBJ1-1; maybe TRBD1 (5 bases). V shed 6 bases and J shed 0 bases, with 17 bases lying between them. In germline, CDR1 is LNHDA, CDR2 SQIVND (reference sequence). The CDR3 totals 16 residues.

The chain links TRBV11-3 to TRBJ1-1; weak D call: TRBD1 (5 bases). Deletions cut 3 bases from V and 1 base from J, with 9 bases between. The germline V gene has CDR1 SGHNT and CDR2 YENEEA. This CDR3 is built from 14 residues. The CDR3 region is CASSFNGQNTEAFF. The CDR3 nucleotides read TGTGCCAGCAGCTTCAATGGACAGAACACTGAAGCTTTCTTT.

This sequence joins TRBV7-2 and TRBJ2-7; TRBD1 agrees at 10 bases. The CDR3 contains 16 residues. Per germline, CDR1 SGHTA and CDR2 FQGNSA. Trimming removed 3 bases from V and 0 bases from J; junction bases left unmatched: 5. CDR3 coding DNA: TGTGCCAGCAGCTTCGCGGGGACAGGGGCCTCCTACGAGCAGTACTTC. It is translated as CASSFAGTGASYEQYF.

The gene calls are TRBV27 and TRBJ2-7, with 7 bases identical to TRBD2. The CDR3 is 14 residues long. Germline V gene data show CDR1 as MNHEY and CDR2 as SMNVEV (reference sequence). V shed 5 bases, J shed 2 bases, and the junction held 6 bases outside the gene matches. CDR3 sequence reads: CASSGVAGAYEQYF. For the CDR3, the DNA is TGTGCCAGCAGTGGGGTGGCGGGAGCCTACGAGCAGTACTTC.

V and J are TRBV6-5 and TRBJ1-3, with 8 bases aligning to TRBD1. Unmatched junction bases numbered 5, after V lost 2 bases and J lost 2 bases. The length of the CDR3 is 16 residues. Germline V CDR1 and CDR2: MNHEY, SVGAGI. The CDR3 DNA is TGTGCCAGCAGTTACACCCGGACAGGGACTGGAAACACCATATATTTT. Translated: CASSYTRTGTGNTIYF.

This clone was detected once. CDR3 bases: TGTGCCAGCAGCTTAGGCCGGACAGGGGAGCATGGCTACACCTTC. It translates to CASSLGRTGEHGYTF. The chain is built from TRBV13 and TRBJ1-2; TRBD1 aligns across 9 bases. With V trimmed by 0 bases and J by 6 bases, 5 bases remained unmatched. Germline loops: CDR1 PRHDT, CDR2 FYEKMQ (reference sequence). CDR3 length: 15 amino acids. The full variable domain, rest sourced from reference TRBV13 and TRBJ1-2, is AAGVIQSPRHLIKEKRETATLKCYPIPRHDTVYWYQQGPGQDPQFLISFYEKMQSDKGSIPDRFSAQQFSDYHSELNMSSLELGDSALYFCASSLGRTGEHGYTFGSGTRLTVV.

The chain has TRBV6-5 and TRBJ1-3, with D possibly being TRBD1 (5 bases). V shed 3 bases and J shed 4 bases, with 10 bases lying between them. Germline V gives CDR1 MNHEY, CDR2 SVGAGI. CDR3 length: 14 amino acids. CDR3 protein: CASSYRGPGNTIYF. The CDR3 coding sequence is TGTGCCAGCAGTTATAGGGGCCCAGGAAACACCATATATTTT.

The rearrangement joins TRBV7-2 to TRBJ2-1; tentatively, D is TRBD2 (6 bases). Per germline, CDR1 SGHTA and CDR2 FQGNSA. Trimming pared 5 bases from V and 0 bases from J, leaving 14 bases between. This CDR3 comprises 16 residues. CDR3 region: CASSLLAPSSYNEQFF. The CDR3 DNA follows: TGTGCCAGCAGCCTGCTAGCGCCTAGCTCCTACAATGAGCAGTTCTTC.

This clone was found once. This chain uses TRBV19 with TRBJ2-3; unclear D gene. The CDR3 contains 14 residues. V lost 2 bases and J 2 bases, leaving 8 bases between the germline ends. Germline lookup yields CDR1 LNHDA and CDR2 SQIVND (reference sequence). As DNA, the CDR3 is TGTGCCAGTAGTATAATGGCCAACACAGATACGCAGTATTTT. Its protein product is CASSIMANTDTQYF.

The CDR3 DNA is TGTGCCAGCAATCGACAGGGAAGCAATCAGCCCCAGCATTTT. This encodes CASNRQGSNQPQHF. This rearrangement joins TRBV6-1 to TRBJ1-5, with 7 bases aligning to TRBD1. Germline-derived CDR1 and CDR2 are MNHNS and SASEGT. The CDR3 spans 14 residues. V trimming: 7 bases; J trimming: 1 base; junction bases outside the gene matches: 4.

The V call is TRBV7-3, the J call TRBJ1-5; no clear D. This CDR3 is built from 13 residues. V was pared by 2 bases and J by 7 bases, with 9 bases between. Germline V CDR1 and CDR2: SGHTA, FQGTGA. The chain's CDR3 is CASSLDSGQPQHF. The DNA for the CDR3 is TGTGCCAGCAGCTTAGACTCGGGACAGCCCCAGCATTTT.

This clone was counted a few times. The chain combines TRBV5-3 with TRBJ2-7; D uncertain. TRBV5-3 carries the ORF label, with uncertain function. Trimming took off 8 bases at V and 1 base at J, with 10 bases between the two ends. The CDR3 totals 12 residues. The CDR3 spells CASSLTSYEQYF. CDR3 nucleotides: TGTGCCAGCAGCCTTACATCCTACGAGCAGTACTTC.

The CDR3 bases are TGTGCCAGTAGTAAACTTGGGACAGGGGACGATGAGCAGTTCTTC. It specifies CASSKLGTGDDEQFF. The chain employs TRBV19 and TRBJ2-1, with TRBD1 matching 10 bases. Germline V CDR1 and CDR2: LNHDA, SQIVND (reference sequence). This CDR3 is built from 15 residues. Trimming took 4 bases from V and 8 from J; bases not matched to a gene: 8.

The V and J genes are TRBV11-2 and TRBJ1-1, with D tentatively TRBD1 (6 bases). The CDR3 covers 13 residues. Trimming left V 1 base short and J 3 bases short, with 6 bases between. Germline CDR1 and CDR2: SGHAT and FQNNGV. This chain's CDR3 is CASSLAGDTEAFF. The CDR3 DNA is TGTGCCAGCAGCTTAGCAGGGGACACTGAAGCTTTCTTT.

This clone appeared a single time. V usage is TRBV18 and J usage is TRBJ2-5; weak D call: TRBD2 (5 bases). The DNA end is a closer match to TRBJ2-7, so the J assignment may be wrong. The CDR3 is 13 residues long. Germline V gene lookup returns CDR1 KGHSH and CDR2 LQKENI. DNA of the CDR3: TGTGCCAGCTCACCGGAGGATTCCGGCGAGCAGTACTTC. This codes for CASSPEDSGEQYF.

This clone has a single count. V is TRBV5-1 and J is TRBJ2-7; possible D gene TRBD1, 6 bases. The CDR3 spans 17 residues. The germline V gene encodes CDR1 SGHRS and CDR2 YFSETQ. The ends were cut back, 2 bases at V and 0 bases at J, with 18 bases in the middle. The CDR3 here is CASSLDRRQESSYEQYF. DNA for the CDR3: TGCGCCAGCAGCTTAGACCGGAGACAGGAGAGCTCCTACGAGCAGTACTTC. Full variable domain (rest looked up from reference TRBV5-1 and TRBJ2-7): KAGVTQTPRYLIKTRGQQVTLSCSPISGHRSVSWYQQTPGQGLQFLFEYFSETQRNKGNFPGRFSGRQFSNSRSEMNVSTLELGDSALYLCASSLDRRQESSYEQYFGPGTRLTVT.

The chain recombines TRBV2 with TRBJ1-6; 7 nucleotides match TRBD1. The V and J ends lost 2 bases and 10 bases, in that order; junction bases with no gene match: 5. The V gene's germline CDR1 is SNHLY and CDR2 FYNNEI. CDR3 size: 14 residues. The CDR3 protein is CASSEYRGRSPLHF. In DNA form, the CDR3 reads TGTGCCAGCAGTGAATACAGGGGTCGCTCACCCCTCCACTTT. Full variable domain (remainder filled in from reference TRBV2 and TRBJ1-6): EPEVTQTPSHQVTQMGQEVILRCVPISNHLYFYWYRQILGQKVEFLVSFYNNEISEKSEIFDDQFSVERPDGSNFTLKIRSTKLEDSAMYFCASSEYRGRSPLHFGNGTRLTVT.

This CDR3 reads CASSYSGPRWTQYF. The CDR3 nucleotides read TGTGCCAGCAGTTACTCGGGCCCAAGATGGACCCAGTACTTC. The chain has TRBV6-5 and TRBJ2-5, with D unclear. Per the germline V gene, CDR1 is MNHEY and CDR2 is SVGAGI. V was shortened by 0 bases and J by 7 bases, with 12 bases between the two germline ends. The CDR3 has 14 residues.

The J gene is TRBJ2-1, the V gene TRBV6-6; D is uncertain. Germline lookup yields CDR1 MNHNY and CDR2 SVGAGI (reference sequence). This CDR3 is 13 amino acids long. Trimming pared 6 bases from V and 0 bases from J, leaving 6 bases between. CDR3 sequence reads: CASSPGSYNEQFF. CDR3 nucleotides: TGTGCCAGCAGCCCCGGCTCCTACAATGAGCAGTTCTTC.

The chain is built from TRBV6-5 and TRBJ1-5, with 9 bases identical to TRBD1. Germline V gene lookup returns CDR1 MNHEY and CDR2 SVGAGI. The CDR3 contains 14 residues. After removal of 6 bases from V and 6 bases from J, the junction contained 6 bases not matched to a gene. Here the CDR3 reads CASRTGGHAQPQHF. The CDR3 region has the DNA TGTGCCAGCAGGACAGGGGGACATGCTCAGCCCCAGCATTTT.